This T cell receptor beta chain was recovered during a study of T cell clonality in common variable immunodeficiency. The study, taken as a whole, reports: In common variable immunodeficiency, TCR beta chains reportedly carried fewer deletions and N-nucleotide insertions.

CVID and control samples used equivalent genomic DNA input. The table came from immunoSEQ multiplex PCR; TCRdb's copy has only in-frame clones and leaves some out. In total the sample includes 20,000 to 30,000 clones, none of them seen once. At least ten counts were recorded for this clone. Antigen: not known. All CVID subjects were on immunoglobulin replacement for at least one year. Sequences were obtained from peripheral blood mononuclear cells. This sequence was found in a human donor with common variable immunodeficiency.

The covered CDR3 bases are TGTGCCAGCTCACCGGATAGGGTAGCTGAA. Translated: CASSPDRVAE. The full CDR3 is CASSPDRVAEAFF. The V call is TRBV18, the J call TRBJ1-1; D unresolved. The CDR3 end falls 3 residues outside the read, so it is completed with the germline J gene. CDR3 size: 13 residues. Germline CDR1 is KGHSH and CDR2 is LQKENI. Deletions cut 3 bases from V and 6 bases from J, with 11 bases between. Together with reference TRBV18 and TRBJ1-1, the CDR3 gives the full variable domain: NAGVMQNPRHLVRRRGQEARLRCSPMKGHSHVYWYRQLPEEGLKFMVYLQKENIIDESGMPKERFSAEFPKEGPSILRIQQVVRGDSAAYFCASSPDRVAEAFFGQGTRLTVV.